This entry lists 5 T cell receptor beta chains sequenced from one sample in a study of blood T cell repertoires in COVID-19. Repertoires were generated with immunoSEQ multiplex PCR, while TCRdb's copy carries only in-frame clones and drops some. The sample includes roughly 170,000 clones, around two thirds of them seen just once. Sequencing input: peripheral blood. These receptors were obtained from a woman of 80 years or more with acute or convalescent COVID-19.

This clone was found once. The J gene is TRBJ2-3, the V gene TRBV7-2; 9 bases agree with TRBD2. There are 16 residues in the CDR3. Germline assignment: CDR1 SGHTA and CDR2 FQGNSA. J lost 4 bases, V lost 3 bases, and 8 bases had no gene match. CDR3 bases: TGTGCCAGCAGCTTTTCGGCGGGAGGGCCGCCAGATACGCAGTATTTT. Translating gives CASSFSAGGPPDTQYF. The full variable domain, in which reference TRBV7-2 and TRBJ2-3 provide the parts outside the CDR3, is GAGVSQSPSNKVTEKGKDVELRCDPISGHTALYWYRQSLGQGLEFLIYFQGNSAPDKSGLPSDRFSAERTGGSVSTLTIQRTQQEDSAVYLCASSFSAGGPPDTQYFGPGTRLTVL.

The count of this clone is one. V is TRBV28 and J is TRBJ1-2; tentatively, D is TRBD1 (6 bases). The CDR3 is 11 amino acids. Trimming shortened V by 8 bases and J by 8 bases, and 12 bases separated the two germline ends. CDR1 MDHEN and CDR2 SYDVKM come from the germline V gene. CDR3 loop: CASEQGWGYTF. CDR3 nucleotide sequence: TGTGCCAGCGAACAGGGCTGGGGCTACACCTTC.

V and J are TRBV4-2 and TRBJ1-2; TRBD1 might be the D (6 bases). CDR1 is LGHNA and CDR2 is YNFKEQ in the germline V gene. V dropped 0 bases and J dropped 8 bases, with 16 bases sitting between them. This CDR3 is built from 15 residues. The CDR3, as DNA: TGTGCCAGCAGCCAAGATCTGGCGGGGGCAGGAGGCTACACCTTC. Its protein product is CASSQDLAGAGGYTF.

The rearrangement uses TRBV27 and TRBJ1-5; 7 bases are a match to TRBD1. The V gene's germline CDR1 is MNHEY and CDR2 SMNVEV (reference sequence). The length of the CDR3 is 15 residues. The trim removed 7 bases at V and 0 bases at J, leaving 6 bases unmatched. The CDR3 coding sequence is TGTGCCAGCACGAGGGACAGCTTTAGCAATCAGCCCCAGCATTTT. Encoded protein: CASTRDSFSNQPQHF.

The chain joins TRBV7-9 to TRBJ2-7, with D maybe TRBD2 (6 bases). The germline V gene encodes CDR1 SEHNR and CDR2 FQNEAQ (reference sequence). The CDR3 spans 15 residues. The V end lost 3 bases, the J end lost 2 bases, and 14 bases lay between the germline ends. CDR3 in DNA: TGTGCCAGCAGCTTTGTGGGAGGAAAGACCTACGAGCAGTACTTC. Translated, it gives CASSFVGGKTYEQYF.